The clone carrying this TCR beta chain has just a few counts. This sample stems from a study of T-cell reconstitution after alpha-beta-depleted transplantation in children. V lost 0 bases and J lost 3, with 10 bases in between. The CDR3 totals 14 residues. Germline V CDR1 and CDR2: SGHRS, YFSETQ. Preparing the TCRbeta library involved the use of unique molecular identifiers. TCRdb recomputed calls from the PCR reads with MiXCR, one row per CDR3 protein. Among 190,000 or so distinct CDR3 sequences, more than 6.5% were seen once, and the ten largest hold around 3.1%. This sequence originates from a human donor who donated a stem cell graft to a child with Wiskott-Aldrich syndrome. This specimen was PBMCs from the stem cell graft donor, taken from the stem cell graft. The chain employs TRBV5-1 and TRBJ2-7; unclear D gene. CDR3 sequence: CASSLDWTNYEQYF. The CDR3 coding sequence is TGCGCCAGCAGCTTGGATTGGACGAACTACGAGCAGTACTTC.